A selection of T cell receptor beta chains follows, all from one sample in a study of cytomegalovirus exposure and HLA in healthy donors. Libraries were prepared by immunoSEQ multiplex PCR; TCRdb keeps only in-frame clonotypes and omits some of them. The sample records 170,000 or so clones, just under 80% being singletons. The sequencing input was PBMCs. These receptors all come from a woman in her forties or fifties in good health and CMV-seropositive. Each CDR3 is given with its conserved first and last residue. A D gene is named only where the DNA matches it firmly. Clone size is not always given. Where it is, it says once, few, many or a class for expanded clones.

v_call,clone_size,j_call,d_call,cdr3_nt,cdr3_aa
TRBV27,medium-sized,TRBJ2-5,-,TGTGCCAGCAGTTTATCGGGTGGAGGGCGCCAAGAGACCCAGTACTTC,CASSLSGGGRQETQYF
TRBV7-8,once,TRBJ1-1,-,TGTGCCAGCAGCTTACGGTCGGGGGAAGCTTTCTTT,CASSLRSGEAFF
TRBV29-1,-,TRBJ2-3,TRBD1,TGCAGCGGAGCAGGGGGCGCGGGCACAGATACGCAGTATTTT,CSGAGGAGTDTQYF
TRBV18,-,TRBJ1-5,-,TGTGCCAGCTCACCTTCCACAGGGCGGGATCAGCCCCAGCATTTT,CASSPSTGRDQPQHF
TRBV9,few,TRBJ2-7,-,TGTGCCAGCAGCGTCTCAGTCCAGGGCGAGCAGTACTTC,CASSVSVQGEQYF
TRBV15,-,TRBJ2-7,-,TGTGCCACCAGCAGGGCAGTTCTAGGCTACGAGCAGTACTTC,CATSRAVLGYEQYF
TRBV4-1,-,TRBJ1-5,TRBD1,TGCGCCAGCAGCCAAGCTGGGACAGGGTCGTATCAGCCCCAGCATTTT,CASSQAGTGSYQPQHF
TRBV11-2,once,TRBJ1-1,-,TGTGCCAGCAGCTTAGCTGGGCAGCACACTGAAGCTTTCTTT,CASSLAGQHTEAFF
TRBV7-7,-,TRBJ1-3,TRBD1,TGTGCTAGCAGCGTGGGACAGAGCTCTGGAAACACCATATATTTT,CASSVGQSSGNTIYF
TRBV18,-,TRBJ2-2,-,TGTGCCAGCTCGGCCCCCAACACCGGGGAGCTGTTTTTT,CASSAPNTGELFF
TRBV7-2,-,TRBJ1-2,-,TGTGCCAGCAGCTCCGTCGGGGGTTATGGCTACACCTTC,CASSSVGGYGYTF
TRBV4-3,few,TRBJ1-1,-,TGCGCCAGCAGCCAAGAAACTAACAGGGCTGGTGAAGCTTTCTTT,CASSQETNRAGEAFF
TRBV4-2,-,TRBJ2-7,-,TGTGCCAGCAGCCAAGGGACTGGTTCTACCCCGTCTGAAGAGCAGTACTTC,CASSQGTGSTPSEEQYF
TRBV6-5,-,TRBJ2-3,-,TGTGCCAGCAGTTACTCGGCCAGCACAGATACGCAGTATTTT,CASSYSASTDTQYF
TRBV4-1,-,TRBJ2-7,TRBD2,TGCGCCAGCAGCCAAGAATGGGGGGGGACCTACGAGCAGTACTTC,CASSQEWGGTYEQYF
TRBV6-5,-,TRBJ1-5,-,TGTGCCAGCAGTTACGAGCAGGGGTATCAGCCCCAGCATTTT,CASSYEQGYQPQHF
TRBV18,-,TRBJ2-5,TRBD2,TGTGCCAGCTCACCCGGACTAGCGGGAGGAGAGACCCAGTACTTC,CASSPGLAGGETQYF
TRBV2,-,TRBJ1-4,TRBD1,TGTGCCAGCAGTTTCACAGGGGTCGGAGTGGGTGAAAAACTGTTTTTT,CASSFTGVGVGEKLFF
TRBV28,-,TRBJ1-1,-,TGTGCCAGCAGACTCTCCGGGTTTTCAGGGCAAGCTTTCTTT,CASRLSGFSGQAFF
TRBV6-1,once,TRBJ1-1,TRBD1,TGTGCCAGCAGTGAAGCAGGGGGCGACACTGAAGCTTTCTTT,CASSEAGGDTEAFF
TRBV2,-,TRBJ2-3,-,TGTGCCAGCAGTGAACAGGGACACAACACAGATACGCAGTATTTT,CASSEQGHNTDTQYF
TRBV7-2,-,TRBJ2-3,-,TGTGCCAGCAGCTTTACGGTCCGGGCAGATACGCAGTATTTT,CASSFTVRADTQYF
TRBV30,-,TRBJ1-2,-,TGTGCCTGGAGTAGACCACCTAGAAGCTATGGCTACACCTTC,CAWSRPPRSYGYTF
TRBV9,-,TRBJ2-7,-,TGTGCCAGCAGGCCGGGGGAGGGGGTTGGAACCGAGCAGTACTTC,CASRPGEGVGTEQYF
TRBV5-4,-,TRBJ2-2,-,TGTGCCAGCAGCTTACTAGCTACAGGAGTTGGGGAGCTGTTTTTT,CASSLLATGVGELFF
TRBV5-4,-,TRBJ2-2,TRBD1,TGTGCCAGCAGCTTGGGGTGGTGGGACAGGGACACCGGGGAGCTGTTTTTT,CASSLGWWDRDTGELFF